These 18 T cell receptor beta chains originate from one sample sequenced in a study of cytomegalovirus exposure and HLA in healthy donors. PCR employed 60 Vbeta and 13 Jbeta primers. Libraries were prepared by immunoSEQ multiplex PCR; TCRdb keeps only in-frame clonotypes and omits some of them. The sample consists of 150,000 to 200,000 clones, around 75% of them appearing once. Source material: PBMCs. All receptors come from a woman aged 45-60 years in good health and CMV-seronegative.

The V and J genes are TRBV6-5 and TRBJ2-3, with 13 bases lining up with TRBD2. Germline V gene data show CDR1 as MNHEY and CDR2 as SVGAGI. The V gene end was trimmed by 6 bases and the J gene end by 3 bases; junction bases not matched to a gene: 3. The CDR3 contains 15 residues. The CDR3 sequence is CASRGTSGTTDTQYF. As DNA, the CDR3 is TGTGCCAGCAGGGGGACTAGCGGGACAACAGATACGCAGTATTTT.

This clone was counted between two and nine times. The rearrangement joins TRBV6-6 to TRBJ1-5; D is perhaps TRBD1 (6 bases). The germline gives CDR1 MNHNY, CDR2 SVGAGI (reference sequence). The germline V and J ends were trimmed by 6 bases and 3 bases, with 12 bases remaining between them. This CDR3 is built from 14 residues. As DNA, the CDR3 is TGTGCCAGCAGCACTACAGGGAACAATCAGCCCCAGCATTTT. Protein product: CASSTTGNNQPQHF.

The rearrangement joins TRBV7-9 to TRBJ2-2; D perhaps matches TRBD1 (6 bases). CDR3 size: 15 residues. Germline CDR1 and CDR2: SEHNR and FQNEAQ (reference sequence). Trimming removed 10 bases at V and 2 bases at J, with 17 bases between. CDR3 DNA sequence: TGTGCCATCGGGACGGAACAGGGAAACACCGGGGAGCTGTTTTTT. Its translation: CAIGTEQGNTGELFF.

Only a few counts were recorded for this clone. This chain uses TRBV6-6 with TRBJ1-2; D unresolved. Looked up from germline, CDR1 is MNHNY and CDR2 is SVGAGI (reference sequence). CDR3 length equals 12 residues. The ends were cut back, 6 bases at V and 6 bases at J, with 11 bases in the middle. The CDR3 sequence: CASSYAGDGYTF. Here the CDR3 DNA reads TGTGCCAGCAGCTACGCCGGAGATGGCTACACCTTC.

The chain recombines TRBV27 with TRBJ2-7; TRBD2 agrees at 7 bases. Germline V gene data show CDR1 as MNHEY and CDR2 as SMNVEV (reference sequence). The junction had 7 bases not matched to a gene; V was cut back by 2 bases and J by 0 bases. The CDR3 extends over 16 amino acids. In DNA, the CDR3 is TGTGCCAGCAGTTTAAGGGCGGGAGTCCCCTCCTACGAGCAGTACTTC. Its translation: CASSLRAGVPSYEQYF.

The chain's CDR3 is CASSPGTGNEQYF. CDR3 in DNA: TGTGCCAGCAGTCCGGGTACAGGGAACGAGCAGTACTTC. The rearrangement links TRBV27 to TRBJ2-7, with a possible D match to TRBD1 (6 bases). From germline, CDR1 is MNHEY and CDR2 SMNVEV (reference sequence). The CDR3 runs to 13 residues. Trimming stripped 5 bases from V and 5 bases from J, with 13 bases between.

The chain carries TRBV28 and TRBJ2-5; D not resolved. The assigned J gene may be wrong: the sequence end matches TRBJ2-7 better. The length of the CDR3 is 13 residues. Germline CDR1 reads MDHEN; CDR2 reads SYDVKM. CDR3 loop: CASSLTSSYEQYF. The CDR3 bases are TGTGCCAGCAGCCTAACCTCTTCCTACGAGCAGTACTTC.

This clone was counted many times. V usage is TRBV9 and J usage is TRBJ1-1, with D unresolved. Between the trimmed V and J ends, which lost 2 bases and 0 bases, there was a span of 11 bases. This CDR3 is 15 amino acids long. Germline lookup yields CDR1 SGDLS and CDR2 YYNGEE. CDR3 bases: TGTGCCAGCAGCGTTGCCGGGTCCTTGAACACTGAAGCTTTCTTT. It yields the protein CASSVAGSLNTEAFF. Filled out from reference TRBV9 and TRBJ1-1, the complete variable domain reads DSGVTQTPKHLITATGQRVTLRCSPRSGDLSVYWYQQSLDQGLQFLIQYYNGEERAKGNILERFSAQQFPDLHSELNLSSLELGDSALYFCASSVAGSLNTEAFFGQGTRLTVV.

This clone was seen more than once but under ten times. The chain employs TRBV18 and TRBJ1-2; D uncertain. V dropped 0 bases and J dropped 7 bases, with 12 bases sitting between them. The CDR3 loop spans 14 amino acids. Germline V lookup: CDR1 KGHSH, CDR2 LQKENI. The CDR3 is CASSPPNLRVGYTF. As DNA, the CDR3 is TGTGCCAGCTCACCACCGAACCTGAGGGTTGGCTACACCTTC.

CDR3 in DNA: TGCAGTGCTATGAGCCTAGATACGCAGTATTTT. Its translation is CSAMSLDTQYF. The chain couples TRBV20-1 to TRBJ2-3; D not resolved. Germline CDR1 and CDR2: DFQATT and SNEGSKA (reference sequence). V lost 4 bases and J lost 5, with 7 bases in between. This CDR3 spans 11 amino acids.

This clone was observed once. The V gene is TRBV27, the J gene TRBJ2-7; 7 nucleotides align to TRBD1. Per germline, CDR1 MNHEY and CDR2 SMNVEV (reference sequence). This CDR3 has 13 residues. With 8 bases clipped from V and 3 bases from J, the junction kept 7 bases outside the gene matches. The CDR3 DNA is TGTGCCAGCTCCTTGGGACAGCGCTACGAGCAGTACTTC. Translating it yields CASSLGQRYEQYF.

This clone was counted once. J is TRBJ2-7 and V is TRBV6-5; D perhaps matches TRBD2 (6 bases). Germline V gene sequence: CDR1 MNHEY, CDR2 SVGAGI. The CDR3 has 14 amino acids. The V end was cut by 3 bases, the J end by 4 bases, with 13 bases between. CDR3 in amino acids: CASSYATSRYEQYF. The CDR3 region has the DNA TGTGCCAGCAGTTATGCGACTAGTAGGTACGAGCAGTACTTC.

In its sample, this clone was seen once. The J gene is TRBJ1-1, the V gene TRBV7-2; 8 nucleotides line up with TRBD1. The CDR3 covers 14 residues. The germline V gene encodes CDR1 SGHTA and CDR2 FQGNSA. The V gene end was trimmed by 5 bases and the J gene end by 5 bases; junction bases not matched to a gene: 7. The CDR3 DNA sequence: TGTGCCAGCAGCCCGAGACAGGGGAGGACTGAAGCTTTCTTT. Encoded protein: CASSPRQGRTEAFF.

The gene calls are TRBV5-1 and TRBJ2-1; 8 nucleotides match TRBD2. This CDR3 is 17 amino acids long. Germline V gene data show CDR1 as SGHRS and CDR2 as YFSETQ. Germline trimming cut 4 bases from V and 0 bases from J; bases unmatched to any gene: 9. The CDR3 DNA reads TGCGCCAGCAGCCAGGGGTACCGGGGGGGCTCCTACAATGAGCAGTTCTTC. Its protein is CASSQGYRGGSYNEQFF. The full variable domain, in which reference TRBV5-1 and TRBJ2-1 provide the parts outside the CDR3, is KAGVTQTPRYLIKTRGQQVTLSCSPISGHRSVSWYQQTPGQGLQFLFEYFSETQRNKGNFPGRFSGRQFSNSRSEMNVSTLELGDSALYLCASSQGYRGGSYNEQFFGPGTRLTVL.

V and J are TRBV5-1 and TRBJ1-1; D gene ambiguous. V dropped 6 bases and J dropped 0 bases, with 12 bases sitting between them. CDR1 and CDR2 (germline): SGHRS, YFSETQ. There are 14 residues in the CDR3. The CDR3 reads CASMYGDMNTEAFF. CDR3 coding DNA: TGCGCCAGCATGTACGGGGATATGAACACTGAAGCTTTCTTT.

This chain joins TRBV18 and TRBJ1-2; D is uncertain. Trimming removed 6 bases from V and 2 bases from J, with 7 bases in between. This CDR3 is built from 12 residues. Germline values: CDR1 KGHSH, CDR2 LQKENI. CDR3 amino acids: CASSTSNYGYTF. The CDR3 DNA follows: TGTGCCAGCTCTACATCGAACTATGGCTACACCTTC.

This clone was counted a few times. The chain carries TRBV5-1 and TRBJ1-3, with a weak D call TRBD1 (6 bases). Trimming took 0 bases from V and 0 from J, leaving 10 bases between them. Germline V gives CDR1 SGHRS, CDR2 YFSETQ. The CDR3 totals 16 residues. CDR3 sequence (DNA): TGCGCCAGCAGCTTGGAGACAGGAGCCTCTGGAAACACCATATATTTT. Residues: CASSLETGASGNTIYF.

The genes are TRBV6-5 and TRBJ1-2; 10 bases are shared with TRBD1. The germline gives CDR1 MNHEY, CDR2 SVGAGI. V was pared by 6 bases and J by 7 bases, with 11 bases of the junction left unmatched. This CDR3 has 15 residues. CDR3 protein: CASRRQGAPECGYTF. CDR3 bases: TGTGCCAGCAGGCGACAGGGGGCTCCTGAGTGTGGCTACACCTTC.